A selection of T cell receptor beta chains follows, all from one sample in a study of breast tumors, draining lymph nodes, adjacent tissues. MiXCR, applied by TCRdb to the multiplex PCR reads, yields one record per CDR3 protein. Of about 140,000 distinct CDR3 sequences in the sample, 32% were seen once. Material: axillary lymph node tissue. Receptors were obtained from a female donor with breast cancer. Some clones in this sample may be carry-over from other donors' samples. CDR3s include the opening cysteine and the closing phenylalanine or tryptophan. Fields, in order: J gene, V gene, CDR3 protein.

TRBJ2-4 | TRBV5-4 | CASSLSHTGNIQYF
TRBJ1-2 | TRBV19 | CASRDRGPDGYTF
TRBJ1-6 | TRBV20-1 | CGARDIGRGGESLRF
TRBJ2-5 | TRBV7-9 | CASSTRTEVWETQYF
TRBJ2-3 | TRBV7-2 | CASSPSGNTDTQYF
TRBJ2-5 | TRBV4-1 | CASSAQDSQGQETQYF
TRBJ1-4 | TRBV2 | CASSFFSGLFF
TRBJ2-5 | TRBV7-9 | CASSGTGGAETQYF
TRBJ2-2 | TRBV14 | CASSPLTGGRTGELFF
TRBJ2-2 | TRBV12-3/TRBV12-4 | CASSSVVVLGAANTGELFF
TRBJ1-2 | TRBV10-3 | CAIQQGAQINGYTF
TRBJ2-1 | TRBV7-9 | CASSRGGRGNEQFF
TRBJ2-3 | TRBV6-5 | CASSPGLAGGGLATDTQYF
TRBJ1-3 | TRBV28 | CASSLQGHTIYF
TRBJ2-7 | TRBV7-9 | CASSSGARSYEQYF
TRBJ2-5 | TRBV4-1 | CASSQGPSGERTQYF
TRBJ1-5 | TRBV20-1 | CSARDPGGNQPQHF
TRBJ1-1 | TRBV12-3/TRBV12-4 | CASSEAWGRSTEAFF
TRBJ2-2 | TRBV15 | CATSRGPGGELFF
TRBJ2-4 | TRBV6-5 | CASGDGGRKNIQYF
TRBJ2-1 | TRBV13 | CASRPKQGVAEQFF
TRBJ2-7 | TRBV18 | CASSPPGGPYEQYF
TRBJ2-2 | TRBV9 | CAGRGGSNTGELSF
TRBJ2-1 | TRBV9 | CASSVVTSGGEQFF
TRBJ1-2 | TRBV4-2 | CASSPQDTINYGYTF
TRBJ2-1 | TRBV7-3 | CASSLYPRTAKGYNEQFF
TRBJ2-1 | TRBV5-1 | CASSLEGGQNEQFF
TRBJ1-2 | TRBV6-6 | CASSLPADYGYTF
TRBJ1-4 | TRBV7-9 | CASSFRRGDVNEKLFF